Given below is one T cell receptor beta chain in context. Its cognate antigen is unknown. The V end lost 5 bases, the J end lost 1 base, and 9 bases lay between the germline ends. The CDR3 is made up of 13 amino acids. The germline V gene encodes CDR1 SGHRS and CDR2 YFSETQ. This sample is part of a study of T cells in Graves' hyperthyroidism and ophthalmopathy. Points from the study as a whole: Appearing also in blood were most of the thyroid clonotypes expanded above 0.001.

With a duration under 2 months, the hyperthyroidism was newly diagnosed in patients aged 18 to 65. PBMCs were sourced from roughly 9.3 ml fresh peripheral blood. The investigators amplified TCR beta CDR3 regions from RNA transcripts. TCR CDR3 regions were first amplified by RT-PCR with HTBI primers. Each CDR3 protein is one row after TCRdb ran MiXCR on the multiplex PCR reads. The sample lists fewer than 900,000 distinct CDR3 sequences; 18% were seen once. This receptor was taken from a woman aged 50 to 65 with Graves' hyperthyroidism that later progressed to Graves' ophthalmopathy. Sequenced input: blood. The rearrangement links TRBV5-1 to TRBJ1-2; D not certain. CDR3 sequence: CASRLTLNYGYTF. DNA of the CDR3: TGCGCCAGCAGGCTGACCCTTAACTATGGCTACACCTTC.